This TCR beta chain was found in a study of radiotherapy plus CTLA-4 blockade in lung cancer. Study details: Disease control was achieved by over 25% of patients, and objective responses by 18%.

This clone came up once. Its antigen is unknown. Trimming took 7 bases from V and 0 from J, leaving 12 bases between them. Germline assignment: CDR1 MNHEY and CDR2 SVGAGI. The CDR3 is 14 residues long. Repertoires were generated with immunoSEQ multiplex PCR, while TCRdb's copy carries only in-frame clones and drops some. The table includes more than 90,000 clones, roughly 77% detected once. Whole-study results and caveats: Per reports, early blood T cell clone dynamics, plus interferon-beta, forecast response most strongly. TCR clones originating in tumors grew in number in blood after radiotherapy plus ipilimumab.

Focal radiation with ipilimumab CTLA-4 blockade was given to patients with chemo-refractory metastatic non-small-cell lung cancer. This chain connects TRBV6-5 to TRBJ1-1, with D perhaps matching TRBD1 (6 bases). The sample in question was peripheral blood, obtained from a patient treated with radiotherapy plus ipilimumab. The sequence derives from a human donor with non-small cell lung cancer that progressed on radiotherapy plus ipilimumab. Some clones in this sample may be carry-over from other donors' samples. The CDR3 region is CASTKQGMNTEAFF. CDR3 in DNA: TGTGCCAGCACCAAACAGGGCATGAACACTGAAGCTTTCTTT.